This record looks at one T cell receptor (beta chain) sequence and its context. This same CDR3 is encoded by further DNA sequences in the sample. The data were taken from a study of shared clonotypes between healthy human individuals. Trimming took off 0 bases at V and 7 bases at J, with 4 bases between the two ends. The CDR3 runs to 13 residues. The V gene's germline CDR1 is SEHNR and CDR2 FQNEAQ (reference sequence). Sequenced by immunoSEQ multiplex PCR; TCRdb stores in-frame clones only, minus some. Among 2 million to 2.5 million clones listed, roughly 94% were seen once. The source material was naive CD4+ T cells sorted from blood. Subset defined: CD45RA+ positively selected. This chain joins TRBV7-9 and TRBJ1-6; D remains unclear. This TCR was sampled from a young man in good health. CDR3 in amino acids: CASSLAQNSPLHF. The CDR3 DNA reads TGTGCCAGCAGCTTAGCGCAGAATTCACCCCTCCACTTT.